What follows describes a single T cell receptor (beta chain). As yet, its antigen is unknown. This entry belongs to a study of identifying expanded T cells in peripheral blood. Study observations and caveats: Differentially abundant clones: about 1.2 between replicates, 15 to 17 at two to three weeks, 19 at four. Approximately 2-week clone count variance significantly increased as total template count grew.

Profiled with immunoSEQ multiplex PCR; TCRdb holds only in-frame clones, not every one. The sample records approximately 100,000 clones, 70% to 90% being singletons. Collection occurred without any documented infections or immune events in donors. CDR3 length equals 12 residues. Trimming removed 1 base from V and 2 bases from J, with 3 bases in between. Looked up from germline, CDR1 is SGHVS and CDR2 is FQNEAQ. The sample was blood. The receptor was derived from a person aged 18 to 75 in good health. The chain joins TRBV7-8 to TRBJ2-7, with D unclear. The CDR3 is CASSLGAYEQYF. The CDR3 DNA reads TGTGCCAGCAGCTTAGGGGCCTACGAGCAGTACTTC.